Below are 16 T cell receptor beta chains sequenced from a single sample in a study of OX40 agonist ivuxolimab in advanced cancers. The repertoire was sequenced with immunoSEQ multiplex PCR; TCRdb's copy has only in-frame clones and lacks some. Of tens of thousands of clones listed, 80% to 90% are singletons. The sequenced sample was CD4+ or CD8+ T cells sorted from blood, obtained in a trial of the OX40 agonist ivuxolimab. The receptors were sampled from an adult with an advanced solid tumor such as melanoma, head and neck, liver or kidney cancer.

This clone was observed a few times. This chain links TRBV14 with TRBJ1-6; D is unclear. CDR3 length equals 15 residues. Trimming removed 2 bases from V and 10 bases from J, with 15 bases in between. Germline V gene lookup returns CDR1 SGHDN and CDR2 FVKESK. CDR3 amino acids: CASSQRTVNASPLHF. Written as DNA, the CDR3 is TGTGCCAGCAGCCAAAGGACTGTTAACGCCTCACCCCTCCACTTT. The full variable domain, in which reference TRBV14 and TRBJ1-6 provide the parts outside the CDR3, is EAGVTQFPSHSVIEKGQTVTLRCDPISGHDNLYWYRRVMGKEIKFLLHFVKESKQDESGMPNNRFLAERTGGTYSTLKVQPAELEDSGVYFCASSQRTVNASPLHFGNGTRLTVT.

The chain combines TRBV27 with TRBJ1-1; D is unresolved. The CDR3 totals 14 residues. The ends were cut back, 4 bases at V and 0 bases at J, with 9 bases in the middle. Germline-derived CDR1 and CDR2 are MNHEY and SMNVEV (reference sequence). CDR3 bases: TGTGCCAGCAGTTCCCTATCGGTGAACACTGAAGCTTTCTTT. Translating gives CASSSLSVNTEAFF.

The chain recombines TRBV9 with TRBJ2-1; D not resolved. CDR1 is SGDLS, CDR2 YYNGEE, per germline. The V gene lost 0 bases and the J gene lost 5 bases, with 9 bases spanning the gap. The CDR3 totals 14 residues. The CDR3 loop reads CASSVAGLHNEQFF. The CDR3 DNA sequence: TGTGCCAGCAGCGTAGCTGGTCTACACAATGAGCAGTTCTTC.

This chain links TRBV30 with TRBJ1-6; D is undetermined. The CDR3 loop spans 11 amino acids. CDR1 and CDR2 (germline): GTSNPN, SVGIG (reference sequence). V lost 1 base, J lost 6 bases, and 1 base lay in between. The CDR3 region is CAWSANSPLHF. The CDR3 coding sequence is TGTGCCTGGAGTGCTAATTCACCCCTCCACTTT. Full variable domain (outside the CDR3, taken from reference TRBV30 and TRBJ1-6): SQTIHQWPATLVQPVGSPLSLECTVEGTSNPNLYWYRQAAGRGLQLLFYSVGIGQISSEVPQNLSASRPQDRQFILSSKKLLLSDSGFYLCAWSANSPLHFGNGTRLTVT.

This chain connects TRBV2 to TRBJ2-7; 9 bases are a match to TRBD1. The germline CDR1 and CDR2 sequences are SNHLY and FYNNEI. The CDR3 loop spans 15 amino acids. Trimming cost V 5 bases and J 6 bases; bases outside gene matches: 11. The CDR3 spells CASSPPLGGQGEQYF. CDR3 nucleotide sequence: TGTGCCAGCAGTCCTCCTCTGGGGGGACAGGGCGAGCAGTACTTC.

This chain uses TRBV7-6 with TRBJ2-7; 8 bases are shared with TRBD1. The V gene end was trimmed by 5 bases and the J gene end by 12 bases; junction bases not matched to a gene: 12. From germline, CDR1 is SGHVS and CDR2 FNYEAQ. The CDR3 has 13 residues. The CDR3 sequence is CASSRRDRPPTYF. Here the CDR3 DNA reads TGTGCCAGCAGCCGACGGGACAGGCCCCCCACGTACTTC.

The V and J genes are TRBV29-1 and TRBJ2-5; 14 nucleotides match TRBD2. Per germline, CDR1 SQVTM and CDR2 ANQGSEA. The V gene end was trimmed by 6 bases and the J gene end by 2 bases; junction bases not matched to a gene: 8. This CDR3 is built from 16 residues. The CDR3 region is CSVGTSGSSRQETQYF. CDR3 DNA: TGCAGCGTCGGGACTAGCGGGAGCTCTAGGCAAGAGACCCAGTACTTC.

The rearrangement joins TRBV18 to TRBJ1-1, with D perhaps matching TRBD1 (5 bases). The CDR3 runs 15 residues. The V and J ends lost 6 bases and 1 base respectively, with 15 bases between them. Germline lookup yields CDR1 KGHSH and CDR2 LQKENI. The CDR3 nucleotides are TGTGCCAGCTCGCCGCTGGAAGGGGCGAACACTGAAGCTTTCTTT. This gives the protein CASSPLEGANTEAFF.

The J gene is TRBJ2-7, the V gene TRBV27, with 9 bases lining up with TRBD1. The CDR3 consists of 15 residues. Trimming cost V 5 bases and J 9 bases; bases outside gene matches: 14. Germline values: CDR1 MNHEY, CDR2 SMNVEV (reference sequence). CDR3 in DNA: TGTGCCAGCAGTCAAGGGACAGGGCGTTTTTTCAGGCAGTACTTC. Translating gives CASSQGTGRFFRQYF.

The genes are TRBV19 and TRBJ2-7; TRBD1 agrees at 7 bases. The CDR3 is 14 amino acids. Germline V CDR1 and CDR2: LNHDA, SQIVND (reference sequence). J lost 7 bases, V lost 6 bases, and 12 bases had no gene match. This chain's CDR3 is CASSEGQRGWEQYF. Written as DNA, the CDR3 is TGTGCCAGTAGCGAGGGACAGAGGGGTTGGGAGCAGTACTTC.

The chain employs TRBV28 and TRBJ2-7, with a weak D call TRBD2 (6 bases). Germline V gene lookup returns CDR1 MDHEN and CDR2 SYDVKM. Trimming stripped 3 bases from V and 12 bases from J, with 18 bases between. The CDR3 has 13 amino acids. CDR3: CASSLGGRPLWYF. In DNA form, the CDR3 reads TGTGCCAGCAGTTTGGGTGGGAGGCCCCTGTGGTACTTC. Full variable domain (rest looked up from reference TRBV28 and TRBJ2-7): DVKVTQSSRYLVKRTGEKVFLECVQDMDHENMFWYRQDPGLGLRLIYFSYDVKMKEKGDIPEGYSVSREKKERFSLILESASTNQTSMYLCASSLGGRPLWYFGPGTRLTVT.

The chain has TRBV10-3 and TRBJ1-2; D unclear. Germline V gene lookup returns CDR1 ENHRY and CDR2 SYGVKD. The CDR3 spans 16 residues. Trimming removed 0 bases from V and 2 bases from J, with 13 bases in between. The CDR3 DNA follows: TGTGCCATCAGTGAGTCCCGGACGGACGCAAACTATGGCTACACCTTC. Protein sequence: CAISESRTDANYGYTF.

The chain recombines TRBV5-6 with TRBJ1-2, with D perhaps matching TRBD1 (6 bases). Trimming shortened V by 3 bases and J by 3 bases, and 9 bases separated the two germline ends. Germline CDR1 reads SGHDT; CDR2 reads YYEEEE. The CDR3 loop spans 13 amino acids. The CDR3 nucleotides are TGTGCCAGCAGCTGGAACAGGGACTATGGCTACACCTTC. Protein product: CASSWNRDYGYTF. The whole variable domain, remainder taken from reference TRBV5-6 and TRBJ1-2, is DAGVTQSPTHLIKTRGQQVTLRCSPKSGHDTVSWYQQALGQGPQFIFQYYEEEERQRGNFPDRFSGHQFPNYSSELNVNALLLGDSALYLCASSWNRDYGYTFGSGTRLTVV.

V gene TRBV4-1 combines with J gene TRBJ1-1; 8 bases match TRBD1. The CDR3 consists of 16 residues. J was trimmed by 3 bases and V by 2 bases; bases with no gene match: 8. Germline loops: CDR1 MGHRA, CDR2 YSYEKL. The CDR3 nucleotides are TGCGCCAGCAGCCAAATTGCGGACAGGGAGGACACTGAAGCTTTCTTT. Translation gives CASSQIADREDTEAFF.

V is TRBV7-3 and J is TRBJ2-1; no clear D gene. The CDR3 has 13 amino acids. Germline V gene sequence: CDR1 SGHTA, CDR2 FQGTGA. V was clipped by 1 base and J by 1 base, with 2 bases between them. The CDR3 DNA reads as TGTGCCAGCAGCTTAATGTCCTACAATGAGCAGTTCTTC. As protein: CASSLMSYNEQFF.

V gene TRBV7-9 combines with J gene TRBJ2-7; D is undetermined. This CDR3 region has 14 residues. CDR1 is SEHNR, CDR2 FQNEAQ, per germline (reference sequence). The V gene lost 2 bases and the J gene lost 3 bases, with 11 bases spanning the gap. CDR3 sequence: CASSLLGRNYEQYF. CDR3 nucleotide sequence: TGTGCCAGCAGCTTATTAGGCAGAAACTACGAGCAGTACTTC.